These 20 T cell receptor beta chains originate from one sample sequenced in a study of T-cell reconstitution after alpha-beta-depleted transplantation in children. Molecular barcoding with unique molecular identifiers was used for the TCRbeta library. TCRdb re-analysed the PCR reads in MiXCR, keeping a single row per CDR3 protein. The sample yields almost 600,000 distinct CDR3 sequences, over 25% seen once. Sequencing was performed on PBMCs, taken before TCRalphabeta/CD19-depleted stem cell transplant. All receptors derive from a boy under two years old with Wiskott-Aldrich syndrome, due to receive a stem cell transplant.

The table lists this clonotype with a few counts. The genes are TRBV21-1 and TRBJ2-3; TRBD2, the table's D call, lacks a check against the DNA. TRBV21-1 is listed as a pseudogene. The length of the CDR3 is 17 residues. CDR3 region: CASSALIAGGPTDTQYF. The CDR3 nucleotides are TGTGCCAGCAGCGCGTTAATAGCGGGAGGGCCCACAGATACGCAGTATTTT.

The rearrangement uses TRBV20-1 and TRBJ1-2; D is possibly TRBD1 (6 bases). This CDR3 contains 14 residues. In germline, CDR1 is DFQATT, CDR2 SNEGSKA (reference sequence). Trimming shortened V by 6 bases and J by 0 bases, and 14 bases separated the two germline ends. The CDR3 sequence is CSATTGLTNYGYTF. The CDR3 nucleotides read TGCAGTGCGACGACAGGCCTAACTAACTATGGCTACACCTTC.

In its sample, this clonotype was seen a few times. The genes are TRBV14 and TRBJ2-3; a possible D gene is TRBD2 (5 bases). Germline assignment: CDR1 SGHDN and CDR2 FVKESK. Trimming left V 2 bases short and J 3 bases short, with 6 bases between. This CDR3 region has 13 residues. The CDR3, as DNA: TGTGCCAGCAGCCAAACGGGGACAGATACGCAGTATTTT. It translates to CASSQTGTDTQYF.

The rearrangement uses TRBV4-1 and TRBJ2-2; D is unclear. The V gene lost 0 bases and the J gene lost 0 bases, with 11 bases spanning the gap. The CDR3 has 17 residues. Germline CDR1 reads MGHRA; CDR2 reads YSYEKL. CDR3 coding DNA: TGCGCCAGCAGCCAAGATTCCAGTAAAGCGAACACCGGGGAGCTGTTTTTT. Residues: CASSQDSSKANTGELFF.

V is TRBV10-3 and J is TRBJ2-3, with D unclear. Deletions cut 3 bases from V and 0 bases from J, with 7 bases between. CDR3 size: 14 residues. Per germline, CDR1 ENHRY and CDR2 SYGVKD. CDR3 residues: CAISDLGSTDTQYF. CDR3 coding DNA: TGTGCCATCAGTGACTTGGGGAGCACAGATACGCAGTATTTT.

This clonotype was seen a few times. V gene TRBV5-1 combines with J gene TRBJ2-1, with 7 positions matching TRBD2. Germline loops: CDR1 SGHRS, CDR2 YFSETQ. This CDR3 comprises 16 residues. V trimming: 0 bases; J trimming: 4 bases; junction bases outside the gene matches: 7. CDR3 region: CASSLVMAGVYNEQFF. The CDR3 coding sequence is TGCGCCAGCAGCTTGGTGATGGCGGGGGTATACAATGAGCAGTTCTTC.

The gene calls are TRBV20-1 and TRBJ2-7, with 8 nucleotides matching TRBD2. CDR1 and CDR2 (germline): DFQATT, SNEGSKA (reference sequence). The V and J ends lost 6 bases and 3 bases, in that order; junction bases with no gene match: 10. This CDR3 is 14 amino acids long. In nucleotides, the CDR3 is TGCAGTGCGGGGCTAGCGGGTGGGAGCTACGAGCAGTACTTC. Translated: CSAGLAGGSYEQYF.

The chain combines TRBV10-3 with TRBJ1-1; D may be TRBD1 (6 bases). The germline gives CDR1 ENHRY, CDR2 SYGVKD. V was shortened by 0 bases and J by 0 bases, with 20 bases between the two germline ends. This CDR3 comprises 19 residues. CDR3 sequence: CAISESNSGRGLMNTEAFF. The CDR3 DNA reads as TGTGCCATCAGTGAGTCGAATAGTGGCAGGGGACTCATGAACACTGAAGCTTTCTTT.

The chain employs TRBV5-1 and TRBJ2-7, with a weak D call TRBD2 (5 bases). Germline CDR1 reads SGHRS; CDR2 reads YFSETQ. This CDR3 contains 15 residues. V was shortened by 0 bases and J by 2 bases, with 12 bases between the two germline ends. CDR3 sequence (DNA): TGCGCCAGCAGCTTGGTGCTAGCCCCTGCCTACGAGCAGTACTTC. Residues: CASSLVLAPAYEQYF.

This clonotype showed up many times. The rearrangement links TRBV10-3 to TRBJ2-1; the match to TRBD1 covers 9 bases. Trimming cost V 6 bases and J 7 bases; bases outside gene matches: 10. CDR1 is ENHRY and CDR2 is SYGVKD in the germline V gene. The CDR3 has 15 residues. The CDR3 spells CAIRVAGQGGNEQFF. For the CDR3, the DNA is TGTGCCATCAGAGTCGCGGGACAGGGAGGGAATGAGCAGTTCTTC.

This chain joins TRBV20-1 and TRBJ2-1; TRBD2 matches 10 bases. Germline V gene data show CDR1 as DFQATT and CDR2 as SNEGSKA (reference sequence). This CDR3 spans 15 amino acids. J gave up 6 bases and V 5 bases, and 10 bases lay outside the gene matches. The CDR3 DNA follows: TGCAGTGCTGGAGGGGGAGCGGGAGGGGGCAATGAGCAGTTCTTC. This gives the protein CSAGGGAGGGNEQFF.

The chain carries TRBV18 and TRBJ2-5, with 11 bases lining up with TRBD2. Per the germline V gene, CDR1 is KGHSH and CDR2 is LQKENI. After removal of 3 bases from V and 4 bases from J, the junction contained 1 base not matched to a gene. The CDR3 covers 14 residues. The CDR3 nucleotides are TGTGCCAGCTCACCGACTAGCGGGACAGAGACCCAGTACTTC. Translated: CASSPTSGTETQYF.

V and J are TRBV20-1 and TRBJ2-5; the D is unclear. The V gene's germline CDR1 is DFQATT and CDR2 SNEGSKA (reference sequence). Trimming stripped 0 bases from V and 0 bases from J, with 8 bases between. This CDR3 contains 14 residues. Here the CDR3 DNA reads TGCAGTGCTAGAGATGTTCGCTACCAAGAGACCCAGTACTTC. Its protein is CSARDVRYQETQYF.

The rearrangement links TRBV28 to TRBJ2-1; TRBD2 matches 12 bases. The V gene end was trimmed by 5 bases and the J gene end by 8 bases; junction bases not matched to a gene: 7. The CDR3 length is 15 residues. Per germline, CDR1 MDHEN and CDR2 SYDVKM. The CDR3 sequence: CASSRPSGGVYEQFF. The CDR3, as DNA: TGTGCCAGCAGTCGTCCTAGCGGGGGGGTCTATGAGCAGTTCTTC.

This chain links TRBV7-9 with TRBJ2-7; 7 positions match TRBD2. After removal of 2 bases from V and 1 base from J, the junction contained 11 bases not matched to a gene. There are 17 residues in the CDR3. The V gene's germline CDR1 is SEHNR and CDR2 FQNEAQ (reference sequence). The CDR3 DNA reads TGTGCCAGCAGCTTACCTGCTGTCAGCGGGGCTTCCTACGAGCAGTACTTC. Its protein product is CASSLPAVSGASYEQYF.

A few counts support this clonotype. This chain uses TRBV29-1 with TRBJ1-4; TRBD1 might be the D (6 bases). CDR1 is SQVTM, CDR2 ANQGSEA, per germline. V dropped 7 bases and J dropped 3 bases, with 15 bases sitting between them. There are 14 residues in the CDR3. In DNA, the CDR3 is TGCAGCGGCTTCATGACAGGTTCTAATGAAAAACTGTTTTTT. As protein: CSGFMTGSNEKLFF.

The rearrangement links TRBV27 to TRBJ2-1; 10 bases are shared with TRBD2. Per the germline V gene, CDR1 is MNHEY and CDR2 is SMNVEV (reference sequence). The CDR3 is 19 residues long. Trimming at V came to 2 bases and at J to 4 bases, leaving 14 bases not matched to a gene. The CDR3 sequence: CASSLGASGRVVSYNEQFF. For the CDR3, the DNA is TGTGCCAGCAGTTTAGGGGCTAGCGGGAGAGTTGTTTCGTACAATGAGCAGTTCTTC.

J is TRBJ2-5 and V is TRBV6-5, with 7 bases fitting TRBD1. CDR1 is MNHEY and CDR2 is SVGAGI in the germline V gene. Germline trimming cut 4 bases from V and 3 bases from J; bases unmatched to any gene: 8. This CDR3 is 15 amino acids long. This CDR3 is CASSSSNRGKETQYF. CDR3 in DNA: TGTGCCAGCAGTTCCTCAAACAGGGGTAAAGAGACCCAGTACTTC.

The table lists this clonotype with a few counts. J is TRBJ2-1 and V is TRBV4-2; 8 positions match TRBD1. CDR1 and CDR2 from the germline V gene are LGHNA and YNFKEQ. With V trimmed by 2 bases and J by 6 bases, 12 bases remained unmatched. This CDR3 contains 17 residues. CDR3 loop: CASSQPPGQATPNEQFF. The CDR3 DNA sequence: TGTGCCAGCAGCCAACCCCCGGGACAGGCGACCCCCAATGAGCAGTTCTTC.

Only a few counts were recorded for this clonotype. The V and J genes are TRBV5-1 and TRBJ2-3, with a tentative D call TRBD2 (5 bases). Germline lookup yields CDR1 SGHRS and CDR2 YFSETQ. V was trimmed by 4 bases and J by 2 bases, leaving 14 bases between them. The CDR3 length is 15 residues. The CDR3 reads CASSKLSGPTDTQYF. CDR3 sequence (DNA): TGCGCCAGCAGCAAGCTAAGCGGACCCACAGATACGCAGTATTTT.